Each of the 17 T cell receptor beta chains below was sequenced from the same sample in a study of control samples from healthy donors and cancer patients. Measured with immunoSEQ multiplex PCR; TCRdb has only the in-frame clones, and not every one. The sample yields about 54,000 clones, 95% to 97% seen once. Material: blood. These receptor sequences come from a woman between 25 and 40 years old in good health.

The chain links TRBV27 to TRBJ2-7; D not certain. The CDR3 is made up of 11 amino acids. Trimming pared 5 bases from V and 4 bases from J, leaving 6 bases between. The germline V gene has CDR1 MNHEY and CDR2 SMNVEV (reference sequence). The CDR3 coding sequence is TGTGCCAGCAGTGGAAAATACGAGCAGTACTTC. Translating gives CASSGKYEQYF.

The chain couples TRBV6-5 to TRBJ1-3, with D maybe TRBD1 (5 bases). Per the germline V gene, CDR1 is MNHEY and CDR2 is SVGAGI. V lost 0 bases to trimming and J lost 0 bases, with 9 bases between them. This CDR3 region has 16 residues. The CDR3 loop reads CASSYSPGNSGNTIYF. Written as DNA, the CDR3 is TGTGCCAGCAGTTACTCACCAGGGAACTCTGGAAACACCATATATTTT.

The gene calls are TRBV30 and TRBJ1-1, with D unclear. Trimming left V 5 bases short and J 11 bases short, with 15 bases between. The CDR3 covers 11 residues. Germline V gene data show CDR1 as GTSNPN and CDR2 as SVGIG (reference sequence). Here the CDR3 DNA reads TGTGCCTGGGTAGAACACTTGAAGGCTTTCTTT. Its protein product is CAWVEHLKAFF.

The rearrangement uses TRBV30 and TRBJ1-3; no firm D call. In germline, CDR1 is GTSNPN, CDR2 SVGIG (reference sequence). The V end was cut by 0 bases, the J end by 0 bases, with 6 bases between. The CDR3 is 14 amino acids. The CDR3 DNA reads TGTGCCTGGAGTGTACTCGGCTCTGGAAACACCATATATTTT. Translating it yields CAWSVLGSGNTIYF. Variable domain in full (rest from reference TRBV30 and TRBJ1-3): SQTIHQWPATLVQPVGSPLSLECTVEGTSNPNLYWYRQAAGRGLQLLFYSVGIGQISSEVPQNLSASRPQDRQFILSSKKLLLSDSGFYLCAWSVLGSGNTIYFGEGSWLTVV.

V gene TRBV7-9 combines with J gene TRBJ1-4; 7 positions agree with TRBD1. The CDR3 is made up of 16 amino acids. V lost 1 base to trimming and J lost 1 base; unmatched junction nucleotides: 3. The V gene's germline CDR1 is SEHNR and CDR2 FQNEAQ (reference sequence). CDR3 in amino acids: CASSLEGAGTNEKLFF. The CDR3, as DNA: TGTGCCAGCAGCTTAGAGGGGGCCGGAACTAATGAAAAACTGTTTTTT.

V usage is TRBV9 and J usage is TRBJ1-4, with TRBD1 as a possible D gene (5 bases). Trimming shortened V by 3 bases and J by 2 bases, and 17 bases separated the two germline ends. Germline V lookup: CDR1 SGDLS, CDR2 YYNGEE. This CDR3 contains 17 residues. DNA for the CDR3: TGTGCCAGCAGCGCCCGCCAAGGGGCAGGGACTAATGAAAAACTGTTTTTT. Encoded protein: CASSARQGAGTNEKLFF.

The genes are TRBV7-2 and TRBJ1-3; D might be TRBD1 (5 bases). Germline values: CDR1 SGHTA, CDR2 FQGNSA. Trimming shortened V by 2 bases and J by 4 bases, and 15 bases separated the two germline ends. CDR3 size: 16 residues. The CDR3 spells CASSLSQSGLGNTIYF. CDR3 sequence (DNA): TGTGCCAGCAGCTTATCACAGTCAGGGTTGGGAAACACCATATATTTT.

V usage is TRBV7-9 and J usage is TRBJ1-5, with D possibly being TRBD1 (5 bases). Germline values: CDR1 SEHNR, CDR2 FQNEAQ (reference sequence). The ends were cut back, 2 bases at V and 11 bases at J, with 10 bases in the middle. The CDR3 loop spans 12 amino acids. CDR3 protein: CASSLTGETQHF. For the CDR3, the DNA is TGTGCCAGCAGCTTAACAGGCGAGACCCAGCATTTT.

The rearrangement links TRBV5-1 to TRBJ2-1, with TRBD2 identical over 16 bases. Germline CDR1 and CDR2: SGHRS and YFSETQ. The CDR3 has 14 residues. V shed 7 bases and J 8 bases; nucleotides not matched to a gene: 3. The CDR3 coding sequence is TGCGCCAGCGGGACTAGCGGGAGGGGCTATGAGCAGTTCTTC. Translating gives CASGTSGRGYEQFF. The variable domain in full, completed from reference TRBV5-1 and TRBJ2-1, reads KAGVTQTPRYLIKTRGQQVTLSCSPISGHRSVSWYQQTPGQGLQFLFEYFSETQRNKGNFPGRFSGRQFSNSRSEMNVSTLELGDSALYLCASGTSGRGYEQFFGPGTRLTVL.

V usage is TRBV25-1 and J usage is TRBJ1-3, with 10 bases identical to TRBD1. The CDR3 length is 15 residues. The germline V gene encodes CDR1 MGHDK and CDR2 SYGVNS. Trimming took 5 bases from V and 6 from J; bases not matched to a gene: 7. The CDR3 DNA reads TGTGCCAGCAGTCATCCCGGGACAGGGGAAAACACCATATATTTT. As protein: CASSHPGTGENTIYF.

The CDR3 reads CAWTHGQGRTEAFF. CDR3 in DNA: TGTGCCTGGACCCATGGACAGGGGAGGACTGAAGCTTTCTTT. The J gene is TRBJ1-1, the V gene TRBV30; 9 nucleotides align to TRBD1. With 4 bases clipped from V and 5 bases from J, the junction kept 8 bases outside the gene matches. Germline V gives CDR1 GTSNPN, CDR2 SVGIG (reference sequence). The CDR3 spans 14 residues.

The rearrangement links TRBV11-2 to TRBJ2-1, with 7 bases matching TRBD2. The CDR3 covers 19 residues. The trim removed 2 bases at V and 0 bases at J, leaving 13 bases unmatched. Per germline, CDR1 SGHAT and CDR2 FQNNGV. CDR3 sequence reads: CASSLSWSSGTISYNEQFF. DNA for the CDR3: TGTGCCAGCAGCTTATCATGGTCTAGCGGAACCATCTCCTACAATGAGCAGTTCTTC. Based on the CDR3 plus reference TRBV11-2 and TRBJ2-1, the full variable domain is EAGVAQSPRYKIIEKRQSVAFWCNPISGHATLYWYQQILGQGPKLLIQFQNNGVVDDSQLPKDRFSAERLKGVDSTLKIQPAKLEDSAVYLCASSLSWSSGTISYNEQFFGPGTRLTVL.

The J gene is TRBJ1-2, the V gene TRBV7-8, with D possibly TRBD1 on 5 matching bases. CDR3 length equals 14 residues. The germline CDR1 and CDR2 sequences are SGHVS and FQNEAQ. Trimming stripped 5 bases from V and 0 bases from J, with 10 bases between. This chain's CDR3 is CASSPGIANYGYTF. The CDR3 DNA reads TGTGCCAGCAGCCCAGGGATAGCTAACTATGGCTACACCTTC.

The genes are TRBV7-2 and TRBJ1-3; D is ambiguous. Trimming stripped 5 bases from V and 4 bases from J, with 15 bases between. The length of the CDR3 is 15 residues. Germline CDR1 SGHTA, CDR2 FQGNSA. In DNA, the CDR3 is TGTGCCAGCAGCGTCTCGGACCTCGCCGGAAACACCATATATTTT. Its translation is CASSVSDLAGNTIYF.

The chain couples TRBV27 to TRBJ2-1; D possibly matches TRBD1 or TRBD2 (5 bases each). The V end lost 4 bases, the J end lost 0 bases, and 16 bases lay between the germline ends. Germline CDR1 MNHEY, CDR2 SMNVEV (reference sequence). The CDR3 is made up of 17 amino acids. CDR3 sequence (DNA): TGTGCCAGCAGTTCCCACATAGAGGGACCCTCCTACAATGAGCAGTTCTTC. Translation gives CASSSHIEGPSYNEQFF.

CDR3 in amino acids: CAWSVQGRNSPLHF. CDR3 sequence (DNA): TGTGCCTGGAGTGTACAAGGCCGGAATTCACCCCTCCACTTT. J is TRBJ1-6 and V is TRBV30; D is uncertain. The CDR3 is made up of 14 amino acids. The germline CDR1 and CDR2 sequences are GTSNPN and SVGIG (reference sequence). V lost 0 bases, J lost 7 bases, and 10 bases lay in between.

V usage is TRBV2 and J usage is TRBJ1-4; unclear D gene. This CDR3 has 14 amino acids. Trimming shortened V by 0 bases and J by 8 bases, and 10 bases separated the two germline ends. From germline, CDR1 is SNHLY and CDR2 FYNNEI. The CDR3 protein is CASSEALKEEKLFF. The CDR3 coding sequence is TGTGCCAGCAGTGAAGCGCTTAAGGAGGAAAAACTGTTTTTT. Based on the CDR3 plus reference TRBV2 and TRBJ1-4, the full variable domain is EPEVTQTPSHQVTQMGQEVILRCVPISNHLYFYWYRQILGQKVEFLVSFYNNEISEKSEIFDDQFSVERPDGSNFTLKIRSTKLEDSAMYFCASSEALKEEKLFFGSGTQLSVL.